This T cell receptor (beta chain) was retrieved from a study of blood T cell repertoires in COVID-19. As for the study in general: T cells, B-cell-depleted T cells, or PBMCs provided the cDNA or gDNA that served as material.

The CDR3 spans 16 residues. Germline CDR1 MNHNY, CDR2 SVGAGI (reference sequence). V was pared by 2 bases and J by 6 bases, with 9 bases of the junction left unmatched. In the study's own analysis: Amplified reference gene primers provided the basis for estimating nucleated cell counts. The data were produced by immunoSEQ multiplex PCR, yet TCRdb's version contains in-frame clones alone and is incomplete. V and J calls and clone size are those listed in that table; D and trimming were worked out from the DNA. The sample has roughly 200,000 clones; roughly 89% are singletons. This clone appeared a single time.

The chain links TRBV6-6 to TRBJ1-4, with 7 bases lining up with TRBD1. Material for sequencing was peripheral blood. The TCR was taken from a woman in her late teens or twenties who had recovered from COVID-19. The CDR3 DNA reads TGTGCCAGCAGTTACCGGAGTACAGGGGTTTATGAAAAACTGTTTTTT. As protein: CASSYRSTGVYEKLFF.